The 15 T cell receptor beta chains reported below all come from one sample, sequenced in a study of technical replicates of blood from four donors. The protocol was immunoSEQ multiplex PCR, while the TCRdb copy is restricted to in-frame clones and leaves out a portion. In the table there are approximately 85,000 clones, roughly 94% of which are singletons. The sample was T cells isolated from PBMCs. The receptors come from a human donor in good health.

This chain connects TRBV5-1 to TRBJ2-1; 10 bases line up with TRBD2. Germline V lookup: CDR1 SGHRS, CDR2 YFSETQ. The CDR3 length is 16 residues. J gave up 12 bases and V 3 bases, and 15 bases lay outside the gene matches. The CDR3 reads CASSSGPSGREGGQFF. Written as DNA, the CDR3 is TGCGCCAGCAGCTCCGGCCCTAGCGGGAGAGAGGGGGGGCAGTTCTTC.

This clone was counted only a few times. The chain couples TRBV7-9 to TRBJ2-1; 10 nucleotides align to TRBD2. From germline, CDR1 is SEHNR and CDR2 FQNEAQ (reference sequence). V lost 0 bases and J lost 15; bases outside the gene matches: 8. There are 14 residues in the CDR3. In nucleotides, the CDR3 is TGTGCCAGCAGCTTAGCGCGAACTAGCGGGACATTGTTCTTC. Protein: CASSLARTSGTLFF.

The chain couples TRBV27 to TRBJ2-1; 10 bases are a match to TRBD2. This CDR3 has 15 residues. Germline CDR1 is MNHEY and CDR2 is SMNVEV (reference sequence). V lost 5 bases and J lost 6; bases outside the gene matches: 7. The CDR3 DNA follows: TGTGCCAGCAGTCCGCCGGGACTAGCGAGCAATGAGCAGTTCTTC. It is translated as CASSPPGLASNEQFF.

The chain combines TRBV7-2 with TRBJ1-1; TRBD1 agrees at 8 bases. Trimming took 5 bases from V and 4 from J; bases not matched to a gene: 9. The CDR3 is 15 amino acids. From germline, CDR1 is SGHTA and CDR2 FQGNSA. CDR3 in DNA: TGTGCCAGCAGCCCCGCCAGGGGGCCAATCACTGAAGCTTTCTTT. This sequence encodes CASSPARGPITEAFF.

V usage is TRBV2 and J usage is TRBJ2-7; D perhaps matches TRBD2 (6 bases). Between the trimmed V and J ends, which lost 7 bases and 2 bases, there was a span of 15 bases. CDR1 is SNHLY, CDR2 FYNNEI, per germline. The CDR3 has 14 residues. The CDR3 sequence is CASTLTRWAYEQYF. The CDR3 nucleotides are TGTGCCAGCACCCTGACTAGATGGGCCTACGAGCAGTACTTC.

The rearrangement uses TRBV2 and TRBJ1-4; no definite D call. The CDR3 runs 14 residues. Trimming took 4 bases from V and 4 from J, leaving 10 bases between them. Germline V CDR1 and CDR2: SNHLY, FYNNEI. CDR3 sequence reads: CASSVGRNNEKLFF. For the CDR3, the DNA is TGTGCCAGCAGTGTGGGCAGAAATAATGAAAAACTGTTTTTT.

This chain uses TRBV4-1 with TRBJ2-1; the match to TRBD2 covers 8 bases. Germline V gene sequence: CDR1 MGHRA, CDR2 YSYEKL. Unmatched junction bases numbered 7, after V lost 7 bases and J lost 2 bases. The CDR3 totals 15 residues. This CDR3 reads CASTPSGGAYNEQFF. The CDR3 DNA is TGCGCCAGCACCCCAAGCGGGGGAGCCTACAATGAGCAGTTCTTC.

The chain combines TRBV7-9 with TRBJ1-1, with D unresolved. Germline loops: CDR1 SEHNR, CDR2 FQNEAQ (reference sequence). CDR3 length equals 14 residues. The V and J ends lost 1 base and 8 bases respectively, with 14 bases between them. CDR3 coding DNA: TGTGCCAGCAGCTTAGTGCTTGTCGGGATAGAAGCTTTCTTT. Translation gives CASSLVLVGIEAFF. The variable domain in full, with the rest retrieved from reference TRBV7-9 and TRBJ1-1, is DTGVSQNPRHKITKRGQNVTFRCDPISEHNRLYWYRQTLGQGPEFLTYFQNEAQLEKSRLLSDRFSAERPKGSFSTLEIQRTEQGDSAMYLCASSLVLVGIEAFFGQGTRLTVV.

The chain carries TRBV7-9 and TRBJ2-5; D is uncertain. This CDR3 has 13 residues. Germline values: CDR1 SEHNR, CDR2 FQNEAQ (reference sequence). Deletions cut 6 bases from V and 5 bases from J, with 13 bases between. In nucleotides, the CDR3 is TGTGCCAGCAGACCAACAGAGCAGGAGACCCAGTACTTC. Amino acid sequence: CASRPTEQETQYF.

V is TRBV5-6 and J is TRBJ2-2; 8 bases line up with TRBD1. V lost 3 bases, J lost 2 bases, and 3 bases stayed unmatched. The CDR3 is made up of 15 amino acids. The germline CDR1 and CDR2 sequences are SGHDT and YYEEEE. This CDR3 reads CASSSTGDNTGELFF. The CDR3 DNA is TGTGCCAGCAGCTCGACAGGGGATAACACCGGGGAGCTGTTTTTT.

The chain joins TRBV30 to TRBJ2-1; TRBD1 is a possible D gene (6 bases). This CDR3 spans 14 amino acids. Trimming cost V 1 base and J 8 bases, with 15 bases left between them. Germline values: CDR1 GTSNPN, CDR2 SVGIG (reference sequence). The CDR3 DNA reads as TGTGCCTGGAGTGCCCCCAAACAGGGAGATGAGCAGTTCTTC. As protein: CAWSAPKQGDEQFF.

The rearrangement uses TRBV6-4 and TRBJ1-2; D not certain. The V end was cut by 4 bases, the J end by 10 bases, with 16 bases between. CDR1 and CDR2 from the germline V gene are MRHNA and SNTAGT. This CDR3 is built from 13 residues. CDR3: CASSGPRGSPYTF. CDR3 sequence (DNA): TGTGCCAGCAGTGGCCCCCGAGGATCGCCCTACACCTTC.

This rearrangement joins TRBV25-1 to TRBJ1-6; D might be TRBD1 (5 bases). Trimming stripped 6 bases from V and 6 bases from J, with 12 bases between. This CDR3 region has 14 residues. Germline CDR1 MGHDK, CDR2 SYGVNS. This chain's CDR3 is CASRTGQGNSPLHF. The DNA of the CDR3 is TGTGCCAGCAGAACTGGCCAGGGTAATTCACCCCTCCACTTT.

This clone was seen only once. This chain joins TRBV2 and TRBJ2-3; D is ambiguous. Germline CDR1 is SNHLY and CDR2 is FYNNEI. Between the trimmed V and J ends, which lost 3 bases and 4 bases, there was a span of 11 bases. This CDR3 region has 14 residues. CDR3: CASSEEAWADTQYF. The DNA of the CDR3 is TGTGCCAGCAGTGAGGAAGCGTGGGCAGATACGCAGTATTTT.

DNA for the CDR3: TGTGCCAGCAAGACAGGGACCTACGAGCAGTACTTC. This encodes CASKTGTYEQYF. The chain has TRBV2 and TRBJ2-7; 7 nucleotides align to TRBD1. In germline, CDR1 is SNHLY, CDR2 FYNNEI. The J segment lost 2 bases and the V segment lost 7 bases, leaving 2 bases of the junction unmatched. The CDR3 spans 12 residues.